What follows are 7 T cell receptor beta chains derived from one specimen sequenced in a study of blood T cell repertoires in COVID-19. The data were produced by immunoSEQ multiplex PCR, yet TCRdb's version contains in-frame clones alone and is incomplete. The sample holds approximately 160,000 clones, approximately 84% seen once. Sequenced material: peripheral blood. The receptors come from a man between 18 and 35 years old with active or convalescent COVID-19.

The rearrangement joins TRBV3-1 (or the pseudogene TRBV3-2) to TRBJ1-1, with a tentative D call TRBD1 (6 bases). Trimming removed 2 bases at V and 2 bases at J, with 9 bases between. Germline V lookup: CDR1 LGHDT, CDR2 YNNKEL (reference sequence). The CDR3 length is 14 residues. The CDR3 DNA reads TGTGCCAGCAGCCAATCCAGGGGAAACACTGAAGCTTTCTTT. It translates to CASSQSRGNTEAFF.

Only a few counts were recorded for this clone. This sequence joins TRBV27 and TRBJ1-5; D gene uncertain. This CDR3 comprises 15 residues. Trimming stripped 0 bases from V and 7 bases from J, with 13 bases between. Germline CDR1 is MNHEY and CDR2 is SMNVEV (reference sequence). CDR3 loop: CASSLSGGGRQPQHF. In DNA form, the CDR3 reads TGTGCCAGCAGTTTATCGGGCGGAGGACGGCAGCCCCAGCATTTT.

The chain employs TRBV5-1 and TRBJ2-2; 14 bases agree with TRBD2. After removal of 4 bases from V and 6 bases from J, the junction contained 14 bases not matched to a gene. The CDR3 contains 19 residues. Germline assignment: CDR1 SGHRS and CDR2 YFSETQ. CDR3 in amino acids: CASSRGLAGAQILPGELFF. The CDR3 nucleotides are TGCGCCAGCAGCCGGGGACTAGCGGGAGCCCAAATTTTACCCGGGGAGCTGTTTTTT.

In DNA, the CDR3 is TGTGCCAGCAGCTTAGCGGTCAATACGCAGTATTTT. Translation gives CASSLAVNTQYF. The rearrangement uses TRBV13 and TRBJ2-3; D is unclear. The CDR3 sequence is 12 residues long. Trimming shortened V by 1 base and J by 7 bases, and 6 bases separated the two germline ends. Germline CDR1 PRHDT, CDR2 FYEKMQ (reference sequence).

V is TRBV6-6 and J is TRBJ1-5, with D unclear. Germline V lookup: CDR1 MNHNY, CDR2 SVGAGI (reference sequence). This CDR3 region has 13 residues. V lost 2 bases and J lost 4, with 6 bases in between. The CDR3 loop reads CASSYADNQPQHF. The CDR3 region has the DNA TGTGCCAGCAGTTACGCGGATAATCAGCCCCAGCATTTT.

The genes are TRBV19 and TRBJ2-1; TRBD1 aligns across 9 bases. Germline lookup yields CDR1 LNHDA and CDR2 SQIVND (reference sequence). The ends lost 1 base at V and 1 base at J; junction bases unmatched: 5. The CDR3 spans 17 residues. The CDR3 loop is CASSIALGTGSYNEQFF. The DNA for the CDR3 is TGTGCCAGTAGTATAGCCCTCGGGACAGGGTCCTACAATGAGCAGTTCTTC.

The CDR3: CATRATSGRRNTGELFF. CDR3 in DNA: TGTGCCACCAGGGCGACTAGCGGGAGGCGCAACACCGGGGAGCTGTTTTTT. The rearrangement uses TRBV24-1 and TRBJ2-2; 13 bases match TRBD2. V was clipped by 7 bases and J by 2 bases; unmatched bases: 6. The CDR3 extends over 17 amino acids. The V gene's germline CDR1 is KGHDR and CDR2 SFDVKD.